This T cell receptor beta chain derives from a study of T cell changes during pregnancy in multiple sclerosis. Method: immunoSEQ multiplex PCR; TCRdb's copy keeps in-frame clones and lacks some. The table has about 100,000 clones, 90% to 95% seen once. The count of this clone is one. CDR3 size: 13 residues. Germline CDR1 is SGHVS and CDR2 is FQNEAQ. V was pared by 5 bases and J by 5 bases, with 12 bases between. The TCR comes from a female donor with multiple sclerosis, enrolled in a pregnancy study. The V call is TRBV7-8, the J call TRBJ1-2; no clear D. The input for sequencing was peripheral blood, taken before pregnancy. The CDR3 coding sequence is TGTGCCAGCAGCCGAAGTACAGTGTATGGCTACACCTTC. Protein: CASSRSTVYGYTF.